These 23 T cell receptor beta chains came from one sample sequenced in a study of T-cell reconstitution after alpha-beta-depleted transplantation in children. Unique molecular identifiers were incorporated into the prepared TCRbeta library. MiXCR was run by TCRdb on the PCR reads, yielding one entry per CDR3 protein. The sample lists fewer than 150,000 distinct CDR3 sequences; under 25% were seen once. The source was PBMCs, mostly from graft donor cells, collected 180 days after TCRalphabeta/CD19-depleted stem cell transplant. Receptor source: a male patient aged 2-10 years who had a stem cell transplant for chronic granulomatous disease, so the T cells may come from the graft donor.

This clonotype has at least ten counts. The chain has TRBV6-5 and TRBJ1-1; D remains ambiguous. The CDR3 contains 16 residues. The germline V and J ends were trimmed by 0 bases and 5 bases, with 16 bases remaining between them. Germline V gene data show CDR1 as MNHEY and CDR2 as SVGAGI. The CDR3, as DNA: TGTGCCAGCAGTTACTCGAGAGGTACAGCGGAGACTGAAGCTTTCTTT. It is translated as CASSYSRGTAETEAFF.

The rearrangement links TRBV20-1 to TRBJ1-1; maybe TRBD1 (5 bases). Germline-derived CDR1 and CDR2 are DFQATT and SNEGSKA (reference sequence). Trimming pared 0 bases from V and 1 base from J, leaving 9 bases between. This CDR3 has 14 amino acids. The CDR3, as DNA: TGCAGTGCTAGAGAGGGGACTTCGAACACTGAAGCTTTCTTT. This codes for CSAREGTSNTEAFF.

The V gene is TRBV20-1, the J gene TRBJ1-5; D perhaps matches TRBD1 (6 bases). Germline loops: CDR1 DFQATT, CDR2 SNEGSKA (reference sequence). V was cut by 3 bases and J by 2 bases, with 14 bases left in between. This CDR3 spans 15 amino acids. The CDR3 nucleotides read TGCAGTGCTAGTGGACAGCAGAGGGGCAATCAGCCCCAGCATTTT. Translating it yields CSASGQQRGNQPQHF.

This clonotype was seen at least ten times. The chain has TRBV3-1 and TRBJ2-3, with D hard to call. Germline V gene data show CDR1 as LGHDT and CDR2 as YNNKEL (reference sequence). This CDR3 spans 15 amino acids. Trimming took off 1 base at V and 4 bases at J, with 12 bases between the two ends. The CDR3 DNA is TGTGCCAGCAGCCAAGGAGGAGTTTGGGCAGATACGCAGTATTTT. This translates into CASSQGGVWADTQYF.

The sample holds many counts of this clonotype. V is TRBV20-1 and J is TRBJ1-6; 8 bases map to TRBD1. Looked up from germline, CDR1 is DFQATT and CDR2 is SNEGSKA (reference sequence). V dropped 0 bases and J dropped 10; count of bases not matched to a gene: 5. This CDR3 spans 14 amino acids. In DNA, the CDR3 is TGCAGTGCTAGAGAAGGCAGGGGGCGGTCACCCCTCCACTTT. Protein product: CSAREGRGRSPLHF.

The CDR3 bases are TGCGCCAGCAGCCTGAGCGCGGGAAGCTCCTACAATGAGCAGTTCTTC. Amino acid sequence: CASSLSAGSSYNEQFF. The chain uses TRBV23-1 and TRBJ2-1; possible D gene TRBD2, 6 bases. TRBV23-1 is treated as an ORF (open reading frame) with a function not yet certain. V was shortened by 6 bases and J by 0 bases, with 15 bases between the two germline ends. CDR3 length equals 16 residues.

This clonotype appeared a few times. The genes are TRBV5-1 and TRBJ2-5; D is undetermined. The CDR3 sequence is 15 residues long. Trimming cost V 2 bases and J 1 base, with 12 bases left between them. Germline values: CDR1 SGHRS, CDR2 YFSETQ. The chain's CDR3 is CASSLVTQPQETQYF. CDR3 DNA: TGCGCCAGCAGCTTAGTAACGCAGCCCCAAGAGACCCAGTACTTC.

The sample holds a few counts of this clonotype. The chain couples TRBV4-3 to TRBJ2-5; the match to TRBD2 covers 9 bases. The CDR3 extends over 17 amino acids. The V gene end was trimmed by 0 bases and the J gene end by 5 bases; junction bases not matched to a gene: 10. The germline V gene encodes CDR1 LGHNA and CDR2 YSLEER. CDR3 region: CASSQDQFAAGGETQYF. The CDR3 DNA reads as TGCGCCAGCAGCCAAGATCAGTTCGCAGCGGGAGGCGAGACCCAGTACTTC.

The genes are TRBV12-3 or TRBV12-4 and TRBJ2-6; no clear D. The ends were cut back, 5 bases at V and 0 bases at J, with 17 bases in the middle. This CDR3 contains 18 residues. The CDR3 DNA is TGTGCCAGCAGTCCAGTCACCTTAAAGGCCTCTGGGGCCAACGTCCTGACTTTC. Translation gives CASSPVTLKASGANVLTF.

The V gene is TRBV7-6, the J gene TRBJ2-5; D unclear. This CDR3 spans 12 amino acids. With 3 bases removed from V and 5 bases from J, the gap between germline ends came to 7 bases. CDR1 is SGHVS, CDR2 FNYEAQ, per germline. CDR3 amino acids: CASSFPPETQYF. DNA for the CDR3: TGTGCCAGCAGCTTCCCTCCCGAGACCCAGTACTTC.

This clonotype was detected many times. V usage is TRBV12-3 or TRBV12-4 and J usage is TRBJ2-1; 10 positions match TRBD2. With V trimmed by 6 bases and J by 8 bases, 7 bases remained unmatched. The CDR3 extends over 14 amino acids. CDR3 sequence (DNA): TGTGCCAGCAGACCATCTAGCGGGAGTTATGAGCAGTTCTTC. This translates into CASRPSSGSYEQFF.

This clonotype was seen repeatedly, ten times or more. V is TRBV20-1 and J is TRBJ2-4; possible D gene TRBD2, 6 bases. The CDR3 has 16 residues. Germline values: CDR1 DFQATT, CDR2 SNEGSKA (reference sequence). V was trimmed by 5 bases and J by 3 bases, leaving 20 bases between them. CDR3 region: CSASRPLEGGKNIQYF. The CDR3, as DNA: TGCAGTGCTTCCCGGCCCCTGGAGGGCGGCAAAAACATTCAGTACTTC.

V gene TRBV12-3 or TRBV12-4 combines with J gene TRBJ2-3; 13 nucleotides agree with TRBD2. V lost 6 bases, J lost 6 bases, and 6 bases stayed unmatched. This CDR3 region has 15 residues. The CDR3, as DNA: TGTGCCAGCAGCCCCGGGACTAGCGGGGTTGATACGCAGTATTTT. It specifies CASSPGTSGVDTQYF.

Details on this clonotype: This may stem from a read error, because a much larger clone lies one nucleotide away. The genes are TRBV5-1 and TRBJ2-7; 7 nucleotides match TRBD1. The CDR3 length is 13 residues. The germline V gene encodes CDR1 SGHRS and CDR2 YFSETQ. V was clipped by 0 bases and J by 9 bases; unmatched bases: 6. The CDR3 reads CASSLVDRAGQYF. In DNA, the CDR3 is TGCGCCAGCAGCTTGGTTGACAGGGCGGGGCAGTACTTC.

This clonotype was seen at least ten times. This chain joins TRBV10-3 and TRBJ2-3; D call uncertain. CDR1 and CDR2 from the germline V gene are ENHRY and SYGVKD. V lost 0 bases, J lost 6 bases, and 4 bases lay in between. This CDR3 has 12 residues. The CDR3 loop reads CAISESGDTQYF. The DNA for the CDR3 is TGTGCCATCAGTGAGTCAGGGGATACGCAGTATTTT.

The CDR3 DNA follows: TGTGCAACGAGGAGCAATTCACCCCTCCACTTT. Translation gives CATRSNSPLHF. This sequence joins TRBV10-3 and TRBJ1-6; D gene unclear. In germline, CDR1 is ENHRY, CDR2 SYGVKD. The CDR3 runs 11 residues.

This clonotype has just a few counts. V usage is TRBV12-3 or TRBV12-4 and J usage is TRBJ2-4; D might be TRBD2 (6 bases). V was cut by 4 bases and J by 2 bases, with 12 bases left in between. This CDR3 region has 15 residues. CDR3 DNA sequence: TGTGCCAGCAGTTCAACCGGGAGTTCCAAAAACATTCAGTACTTC. Protein: CASSSTGSSKNIQYF.

This clonotype was seen a few times. V usage is TRBV29-1 and J usage is TRBJ1-1, with D possibly matching TRBD1 (6 bases). The V gene's germline CDR1 is SQVTM and CDR2 ANQGSEA. This CDR3 is 13 amino acids long. V lost 6 bases, J lost 0 bases, and 11 bases lay in between. The chain's CDR3 is CSVAGTLNTEAFF. CDR3 coding DNA: TGCAGCGTAGCCGGGACATTGAACACTGAAGCTTTCTTT.

The rearrangement joins TRBV6-2 or TRBV6-3 to TRBJ2-7; D possibly corresponds to TRBD1 (6 bases). CDR1 is MNHEY, CDR2 SVGEGT, per germline. The length of the CDR3 is 15 residues. V lost 2 bases and J lost 3, with 14 bases in between. The CDR3 DNA reads as TGTGCCAGCAGTTACCCTGGGACACTTCGCTACGAGCAGTACTTC. Translation gives CASSYPGTLRYEQYF.

The V gene is TRBV20-1, the J gene TRBJ2-2; D may be TRBD2 (6 bases). V lost 0 bases, J lost 2 bases, and 7 bases lay in between. The CDR3 sequence is 14 residues long. CDR1 is DFQATT and CDR2 is SNEGSKA in the germline V gene (reference sequence). For the CDR3, the DNA is TGCAGTGCTAGAGACGGGAGAAACACCGGGGAGCTGTTTTTT. Protein sequence: CSARDGRNTGELFF.

This clonotype came up a few times. The V and J genes are TRBV29-1 and TRBJ1-1; 9 bases are shared with TRBD1. The germline V gene has CDR1 SQVTM and CDR2 ANQGSEA. With 5 bases clipped from V and 1 base from J, the junction kept 5 bases outside the gene matches. CDR3 length: 14 amino acids. This CDR3 reads CSVRTGAWNTEAFF. In DNA form, the CDR3 reads TGCAGCGTTAGGACAGGGGCCTGGAACACTGAAGCTTTCTTT. Looking up the rest from reference TRBV29-1 and TRBJ1-1 gives the full variable domain: SAVISQKPSRDICQRGTSLTIQCQVDSQVTMMFWYRQQPGQSLTLIATANQGSEATYESGFVIDKFPISRPNLTFSTLTVSNMSPEDSSIYLCSVRTGAWNTEAFFGQGTRLTVV.

The chain carries TRBV6-2 or TRBV6-3 and TRBJ2-3, with D possibly matching TRBD2 (5 bases). This CDR3 spans 12 amino acids. Trimming removed 8 bases at V and 1 base at J, with 7 bases between. Germline V gene lookup returns CDR1 MNHEY and CDR2 SVGEGT. The CDR3 DNA reads TGTGCCAGCTTGGGAGGCACAGATACGCAGTATTTT. Translated: CASLGGTDTQYF.

In this sample, this clonotype turned up a few times. This sequence joins TRBV15 and TRBJ1-2; D possibly corresponds to TRBD1 (6 bases). The CDR3 runs 16 residues. Germline CDR1 reads LNHNV; CDR2 reads YYDKDF (reference sequence). V was trimmed by 0 bases and J by 4 bases, leaving 15 bases between them. The CDR3 region is CATSRDRGSRGYGYTF. The CDR3 nucleotides read TGTGCCACCAGCAGAGACAGGGGCAGCCGGGGCTATGGCTACACCTTC.